Shown below are 11 T cell receptor beta chains from a single sample sequenced in a study of beta chain features in type 1 diabetes. Their specific antigens are unknown. The entirety of the isolated RNA underwent reverse transcription, so expressed TCRB transcripts were sequenced. Sequencing was performed with immunoSEQ multiplex PCR; in TCRdb, only in-frame clones are kept and a portion is missing. The sample lists around 260,000 clones; less than 30% were seen once. Overall study results and limits: Patients with Type 1 diabetes showed moderately but significantly shorter TCRB CDR3s in all four CD4+ subsets.

Sequencing input: naive CD4+ T cells from blood. These receptors all come from a woman between 25 and 40 years old with type 1 diabetes.

This chain joins TRBV11-2 and TRBJ1-5; D is uncertain. CDR1 and CDR2 (germline): SGHAT, FQNNGV. The V end lost 5 bases, the J end lost 4 bases, and 6 bases lay between the germline ends. The length of the CDR3 is 12 residues. CDR3 region: CASSPENQPQHF. CDR3 coding DNA: TGTGCCAGCAGCCCCGAGAATCAGCCCCAGCATTTT.

This clone was seen more than once but under ten times. The V call is TRBV18, the J call TRBJ1-1; D is perhaps TRBD1 (5 bases). This CDR3 is 14 amino acids long. The V and J ends lost 4 bases and 0 bases respectively, with 9 bases between them. Germline loops: CDR1 KGHSH, CDR2 LQKENI. The DNA of the CDR3 is TGTGCCAGCTCACTCAGGGCCTTGAACACTGAAGCTTTCTTT. Translated: CASSLRALNTEAFF. Based on the CDR3 plus reference TRBV18 and TRBJ1-1, the full variable domain is NAGVMQNPRHLVRRRGQEARLRCSPMKGHSHVYWYRQLPEEGLKFMVYLQKENIIDESGMPKERFSAEFPKEGPSILRIQQVVRGDSAAYFCASSLRALNTEAFFGQGTRLTVV.

This clone showed up just a few times. This sequence joins TRBV5-1 and TRBJ1-1; no clear D. Trimming cost V 2 bases and J 1 base, with 6 bases left between them. Germline V lookup: CDR1 SGHRS, CDR2 YFSETQ. The CDR3 covers 13 residues. CDR3 bases: TGCGCCAGCAGCTTCGACACGAACACTGAAGCTTTCTTT. Translating it yields CASSFDTNTEAFF.

This chain links TRBV7-3 with TRBJ2-4; 13 positions match TRBD2. V trimming: 5 bases; J trimming: 8 bases; junction bases outside the gene matches: 9. The germline gives CDR1 SGHTA, CDR2 FQGTGA. The length of the CDR3 is 16 residues. CDR3 protein: CASSPGLAGVGHIQYF. The CDR3 DNA reads TGTGCCAGCAGCCCCGGACTAGCGGGAGTGGGGCACATTCAGTACTTC.

The V and J genes are TRBV30 and TRBJ1-1; D is unresolved. Trimming removed 0 bases from V and 3 bases from J, with 20 bases in between. This CDR3 is 17 amino acids long. The germline CDR1 and CDR2 sequences are GTSNPN and SVGIG (reference sequence). The CDR3 is CAWSVLGLRDQDTEAFF. In DNA form, the CDR3 reads TGTGCCTGGAGTGTACTGGGTCTGAGGGATCAGGACACTGAAGCTTTCTTT.

The V call is TRBV5-1, the J call TRBJ2-5, with no clear D. Trimming cost V 4 bases and J 5 bases, with 12 bases left between them. The length of the CDR3 is 13 residues. CDR1 is SGHRS and CDR2 is YFSETQ in the germline V gene. CDR3 bases: TGCGCCAGCAGCGTCGGAGCCCCGGAGACCCAGTACTTC. Protein: CASSVGAPETQYF.

A few counts support this clone. The chain couples TRBV7-9 to TRBJ2-7; D might be TRBD2 (6 bases). Germline values: CDR1 SEHNR, CDR2 FQNEAQ (reference sequence). The CDR3 consists of 17 residues. Trimming left V 3 bases short and J 1 base short, with 19 bases between. The CDR3 loop reads CASSFLSGSGLSYEQYF. CDR3 DNA: TGTGCCAGCAGCTTCCTAAGCGGTAGCGGACTGTCCTACGAGCAGTACTTC.

This clone was observed a few times. The chain couples TRBV15 to TRBJ1-5; D gene unclear. Germline-derived CDR1 and CDR2 are LNHNV and YYDKDF (reference sequence). V gave up 0 bases and J gave up 5 bases, with 8 bases separating them. This CDR3 is 14 amino acids long. CDR3 protein: CATSRDYTYQPQHF. In DNA, the CDR3 is TGTGCCACCAGCAGAGATTACACCTATCAGCCCCAGCATTTT.

In its sample, this clone was seen a few times. The V and J genes are TRBV7-3 and TRBJ2-3; 7 bases line up with TRBD2. CDR1 and CDR2 (germline): SGHTA, FQGTGA. Trimming removed 5 bases from V and 1 base from J; junction bases left unmatched: 0. The CDR3 spans 13 residues. CDR3 in amino acids: CASSGRGTDTQYF. The DNA of the CDR3 is TGTGCCAGCAGCGGGAGGGGCACAGATACGCAGTATTTT.

This clone was counted a few times. Because the CDR3's place on the DNA is in doubt, the DNA is left out and the CDR3 is given as listed by TCRdb. This sequence joins TRBV28 and TRBJ2-3; no check of the table's D call, TRBD2, against the DNA was made. From germline, CDR1 is MDHEN and CDR2 SYDVKM. The CDR3 length is 14 residues, termini included. Here the CDR3 reads CASILADSTDTQYF.

The V and J genes are TRBV6-1 and TRBJ1-2, with D hard to call. Trimming cost V 6 bases and J 4 bases, with 12 bases left between them. Germline V CDR1 and CDR2: MNHNS, SASEGT. This CDR3 is built from 13 residues. The CDR3 DNA sequence: TGTGCCAGCAGCTTGGGCGGGCGCTATGGCTACACCTTC. This gives the protein CASSLGGRYGYTF.